The rows below give T cell receptor beta chains drawn from one sample of a study of Ad26.COV2.S vaccination and SARS-CoV-2 variants. Clones were sequenced by immunoSEQ multiplex PCR, and TCRdb holds only the in-frame ones, with some missing. The table lists approximately 150,000 clones, 80% to 90% of them singletons. Source: peripheral blood, taken after recovery from COVID-19. The receptors come from a human donor who had recovered from COVID-19. Each CDR3 is given with its conserved first and last residue. Each record gives: V gene, J gene, D gene, clone size, CDR3 protein, CDR3 DNA. A D gene is named only where the DNA matches it firmly. Clone size appears in some rows only: once, few, many, or a class for an expanded clone.

V gene: TRBV7-9
J gene: TRBJ2-5
D gene: -
clone size: few
CDR3 protein: CASSLVGVGETQYF
CDR3 DNA: TGTGCCAGCAGCTTAGTGGGGGTTGGAGAGACCCAGTACTTC

V gene: TRBV28
J gene: TRBJ1-1
D gene: -
clone size: -
CDR3 protein: CASSLGQGFRTEAFF
CDR3 DNA: TGTGCCAGCAGCTTAGGCCAGGGGTTCCGCACTGAAGCTTTCTTT

V gene: TRBV6-5
J gene: TRBJ1-1
D gene: TRBD1
clone size: -
CDR3 protein: CASSDRGRTEAFF
CDR3 DNA: TGTGCCAGCAGCGACAGGGGTAGAACTGAAGCTTTCTTT

V gene: TRBV20-1
J gene: TRBJ1-2
D gene: -
clone size: once
CDR3 protein: CSASRRNWDYGYTF
CDR3 DNA: TGCAGTGCTAGTAGGAGGAATTGGGACTATGGCTACACCTTC

V gene: TRBV28
J gene: TRBJ2-1
D gene: -
clone size: -
CDR3 protein: CASSLIGYEQFF
CDR3 DNA: TGTGCCAGCAGTTTAATTGGCTATGAGCAGTTCTTC

V gene: TRBV19
J gene: TRBJ2-1
D gene: -
clone size: -
CDR3 protein: CASSKRREHEQFF
CDR3 DNA: TGTGCCAGTAGTAAGCGGCGAGAGCATGAGCAGTTCTTC

V gene: TRBV4-2
J gene: TRBJ1-2
D gene: TRBD1
clone size: -
CDR3 protein: CASSQGGGQGAYGYTF
CDR3 DNA: TGTGCCAGCAGCCAAGGGGGGGGACAGGGGGCGTATGGCTACACCTTC

V gene: TRBV5-6
J gene: TRBJ2-7
D gene: TRBD1
clone size: -
CDR3 protein: CASSSGQGPQYF
CDR3 DNA: TGTGCCAGCAGCTCCGGACAGGGTCCGCAGTACTTC

V gene: TRBV5-1
J gene: TRBJ2-7
D gene: TRBD1
clone size: -
CDR3 protein: CAQPRQGPYEQYF
CDR3 DNA: TGCGCCCAGCCGAGACAGGGTCCCTACGAGCAGTACTTC

V gene: TRBV5-1
J gene: TRBJ2-5
D gene: -
clone size: -
CDR3 protein: CASSLASDIQETQYF
CDR3 DNA: TGCGCCAGCAGCTTGGCCTCGGATATCCAAGAGACCCAGTACTTC

V gene: TRBV28
J gene: TRBJ1-5
D gene: -
clone size: -
CDR3 protein: CASSFLRPNQPQHF
CDR3 DNA: TGTGCCAGCAGCTTCCTCAGACCCAATCAGCCCCAGCATTTT

V gene: TRBV6-1
J gene: TRBJ2-5
D gene: -
clone size: -
CDR3 protein: CASSEVREETQYF
CDR3 DNA: TGTGCCAGCAGTGAAGTAAGGGAAGAGACCCAGTACTTC

V gene: TRBV27
J gene: TRBJ2-1
D gene: -
clone size: -
CDR3 protein: CASLGGSYNEQFF
CDR3 DNA: TGTGCCTCCCTAGGTGGCTCCTACAATGAGCAGTTCTTC

V gene: TRBV7-8
J gene: TRBJ2-5
D gene: TRBD2
clone size: -
CDR3 protein: CASSLESAGGPQETQYF
CDR3 DNA: TGTGCCAGCAGCTTAGAATCAGCGGGGGGGCCGCAAGAGACCCAGTACTTC

V gene: TRBV7-8
J gene: TRBJ2-5
D gene: TRBD2
clone size: -
CDR3 protein: CASSLGGTREPKETQYF
CDR3 DNA: TGTGCCAGCAGCTTAGGGGGGACGCGGGAGCCAAAAGAGACCCAGTACTTC

V gene: TRBV2
J gene: TRBJ2-7
D gene: -
clone size: -
CDR3 protein: CASSDPGLPPYEQYF
CDR3 DNA: TGTGCCAGCAGTGATCCGGGACTCCCTCCCTACGAGCAGTACTTC

V gene: TRBV6-5
J gene: TRBJ1-2
D gene: -
clone size: -
CDR3 protein: CASSYQAPNSYGYTF
CDR3 DNA: TGTGCCAGCAGTTACCAGGCCCCCAATAGCTATGGCTACACCTTC

V gene: TRBV7-2
J gene: TRBJ2-1
D gene: -
clone size: -
CDR3 protein: CASSYLTIGNEQFF
CDR3 DNA: TGTGCCAGCAGCTACCTGACTATCGGCAATGAGCAGTTCTTC

V gene: TRBV4-1
J gene: TRBJ2-3
D gene: TRBD2
clone size: -
CDR3 protein: CASSQNPYLAGVTDTQYF
CDR3 DNA: TGCGCCAGCAGCCAAAATCCTTACCTAGCGGGGGTCACAGATACGCAGTATTTT

V gene: TRBV13
J gene: TRBJ1-1
D gene: -
clone size: once
CDR3 protein: CASSLATHLLNTEAFF
CDR3 DNA: TGTGCCAGCAGCCTCGCCACTCACCTGTTGAACACTGAAGCTTTCTTT

V gene: TRBV23-1
J gene: TRBJ1-5
D gene: -
clone size: -
CDR3 protein: CASSQSSGEGQPQHF
CDR3 DNA: TGCGCCAGCAGTCAATCATCCGGGGAAGGTCAGCCCCAGCATTTT

V gene: TRBV6-1
J gene: TRBJ1-5
D gene: -
clone size: -
CDR3 protein: CASSEGRQPQHF
CDR3 DNA: TGTGCCAGCAGTGAAGGGAGGCAGCCCCAGCATTTT

V gene: TRBV4-1
J gene: TRBJ2-3
D gene: TRBD1
clone size: -
CDR3 protein: CASSQPDRGWADTQYF
CDR3 DNA: TGCGCCAGCAGCCAACCGGACAGGGGATGGGCCGATACGCAGTATTTT

V gene: TRBV7-9
J gene: TRBJ1-6
D gene: -
clone size: -
CDR3 protein: CASGPYTSSYNSPLHF
CDR3 DNA: TGTGCCAGCGGCCCTTACACGAGCTCCTATAATTCACCCCTCCACTTT